These T cell receptor beta chains were read from a single sample in a study of long-term antiretroviral therapy in people with HIV. TCRdb's copy holds only in-frame clones and misses some; the assay was immunoSEQ multiplex PCR. The repertoire holds fewer than 25,000 clones, with 85% to 90% as singletons. Sequenced material: unsorted PBMCs, taken 1.8 years before starting antiretroviral therapy. These receptors were obtained from a woman aged 25 to 39 with HIV. Both conserved end residues are part of each CDR3. The order of the fields is clone size, V gene, J gene, D gene, CDR3 DNA, CDR3 protein. D genes are given only for firm matches. Size is omitted from some rows. Given values are once, few, many or a class for expanded clones.

clone_size: .; v_call: TRBV25-1; j_call: TRBJ2-7; d_call: .; cdr3_nt: TGTGCCAGCGAGAACTACGAGCAGTACTTC; cdr3_aa: CASENYEQYF
clone_size: once; v_call: TRBV9; j_call: TRBJ2-3; d_call: TRBD2; cdr3_nt: TGTGCCAGCAGCGTAGAAGGGGACTACACAGATACGCAGTATTTT; cdr3_aa: CASSVEGDYTDTQYF
clone_size: .; v_call: TRBV5-1; j_call: TRBJ1-1; d_call: .; cdr3_nt: TGCGCCAGCAGCTTTTCCGCGAACACTGAAGCTTTCTTT; cdr3_aa: CASSFSANTEAFF
clone_size: .; v_call: TRBV27; j_call: TRBJ2-1; d_call: .; cdr3_nt: TGTGCCAGCGGTTACAATGAGCAGTTCTTC; cdr3_aa: CASGYNEQFF
clone_size: .; v_call: TRBV9; j_call: TRBJ2-2; d_call: TRBD2; cdr3_nt: TGTGCCAGCAGCCTTAGCGGGGGGGCCGAAATCGGGGAGCTGTTTTTT; cdr3_aa: CASSLSGGAEIGELFF
clone_size: .; v_call: TRBV5-1; j_call: TRBJ1-2; d_call: .; cdr3_nt: TGCGCCAGCAGCTTGGGGCTCAGGGTTGGCTACACCTTC; cdr3_aa: CASSLGLRVGYTF
clone_size: .; v_call: TRBV30; j_call: TRBJ2-2; d_call: TRBD2; cdr3_nt: TGTGCCTGGAGTGTCCTCCGCACTAGCGGGGGATTCGGCACCGGGGAGCTGTTTTTT; cdr3_aa: CAWSVLRTSGGFGTGELFF
clone_size: .; v_call: TRBV28; j_call: TRBJ1-2; d_call: TRBD1; cdr3_nt: TGTGCCAGCAGTTCAACCGGGACAGGGGGCTTTGGCTACACCTTC; cdr3_aa: CASSSTGTGGFGYTF
clone_size: .; v_call: TRBV10-2; j_call: TRBJ2-2; d_call: .; cdr3_nt: TGCGCCAGCAGTGTATGGGAGGTCGGGGAGCTGTTTTTT; cdr3_aa: CASSVWEVGELFF
clone_size: .; v_call: TRBV6-1; j_call: TRBJ1-1; d_call: .; cdr3_nt: TGTGCCAGCGGCCCTTACCCCACTGAAGCTTTCTTT; cdr3_aa: CASGPYPTEAFF
clone_size: .; v_call: TRBV29-1; j_call: TRBJ2-1; d_call: .; cdr3_nt: TGCAGCGTTGAAGATTCTTCTGGGGCGGAGACAATCTGGTACAATGAGCAGTTCTTC; cdr3_aa: CSVEDSSGAETIWYNEQFF
clone_size: .; v_call: TRBV15; j_call: TRBJ1-2; d_call: TRBD1; cdr3_nt: TGTGCCACCAGCAGTAGGACGGGACAGTATGGCTACACCTTC; cdr3_aa: CATSSRTGQYGYTF
clone_size: .; v_call: TRBV2; j_call: TRBJ1-1; d_call: .; cdr3_nt: TGTGCCAGCAGTCCAACGGCGGGAAACACTGAAGCTTTCTTT; cdr3_aa: CASSPTAGNTEAFF
clone_size: .; v_call: TRBV30; j_call: TRBJ2-7; d_call: .; cdr3_nt: TGTGCCTGGAGCTCTCCGGACAGACCCCTCTCCTACGAGCAGTACTTC; cdr3_aa: CAWSSPDRPLSYEQYF
clone_size: .; v_call: TRBV6-1; j_call: TRBJ2-4; d_call: .; cdr3_nt: TGTGCCAGCAGTGCCGAAAGCTTAAACATTCAGTACTTC; cdr3_aa: CASSAESLNIQYF
clone_size: few; v_call: TRBV9; j_call: TRBJ1-5; d_call: .; cdr3_nt: TGTGCCAGCAGCGCCGGGTCGGGCAATCAGCCCCAGCATTTT; cdr3_aa: CASSAGSGNQPQHF
clone_size: .; v_call: TRBV9; j_call: TRBJ2-3; d_call: TRBD1; cdr3_nt: TGTGCCAGCAGCGTAAATAGGGGACAGGGACCAGATACGCAGTATTTT; cdr3_aa: CASSVNRGQGPDTQYF
clone_size: .; v_call: TRBV5-1; j_call: TRBJ2-5; d_call: .; cdr3_nt: TGCGCCAGCAGCTTGTATTCGGTCCAGGAGACCCAGTACTTC; cdr3_aa: CASSLYSVQETQYF
clone_size: .; v_call: TRBV27; j_call: TRBJ2-1; d_call: TRBD1; cdr3_nt: TGTGCCAGCAGTTTAGCGGCAGGGGGATCCTACAATGAGCAGTTCTTC; cdr3_aa: CASSLAAGGSYNEQFF
clone_size: .; v_call: TRBV7-6; j_call: TRBJ2-5; d_call: .; cdr3_nt: TGTGCCAGCAGCTTAGCGGGGCAACGAGAGACCCAGTACTTC; cdr3_aa: CASSLAGQRETQYF
clone_size: .; v_call: TRBV12-5; j_call: TRBJ1-2; d_call: TRBD1; cdr3_nt: TGTGCTAGTGGTTTGGTACCGGACAGGCTTCACTATGGCTACACCTTC; cdr3_aa: CASGLVPDRLHYGYTF
clone_size: .; v_call: TRBV9; j_call: TRBJ2-1; d_call: .; cdr3_nt: TGTGCCAGCAGCGTAGTGGAGGGGAACGATGAGCAGTTCTTC; cdr3_aa: CASSVVEGNDEQFF
clone_size: .; v_call: TRBV5-6; j_call: TRBJ2-5; d_call: .; cdr3_nt: TGTGCCAGCAGCTTGGGGGCGGGGCCCGAGACCCAGTACTTC; cdr3_aa: CASSLGAGPETQYF
clone_size: .; v_call: TRBV7-9; j_call: TRBJ2-7; d_call: TRBD1; cdr3_nt: TGTGCCAGCAGCTCGGGACAGGGATCCCCCTACGAGCAGTACTTC; cdr3_aa: CASSSGQGSPYEQYF
clone_size: .; v_call: TRBV10-3; j_call: TRBJ1-4; d_call: .; cdr3_nt: TGTGCCATCAGTGAGTCCCAGGGGACGAATGAAAAACTGTTTTTT; cdr3_aa: CAISESQGTNEKLFF
clone_size: few; v_call: TRBV19; j_call: TRBJ1-5; d_call: TRBD1; cdr3_nt: TGTGCCAGTACCCAGGACAGGGATGGTCAGCCCCAGCATTTT; cdr3_aa: CASTQDRDGQPQHF
clone_size: .; v_call: TRBV4-1; j_call: TRBJ2-1; d_call: TRBD1; cdr3_nt: TGCGCCAGCAGCCAAGATTCCTACAGGGACAGTAGTGAGCAGTTCTTC; cdr3_aa: CASSQDSYRDSSEQFF
clone_size: .; v_call: TRBV10-1; j_call: TRBJ1-2; d_call: TRBD1; cdr3_nt: TGCGCCACCAGTCCTGCCGGGACAGCCTATGGCTACACCTTC; cdr3_aa: CATSPAGTAYGYTF
clone_size: .; v_call: TRBV6-1; j_call: TRBJ1-3; d_call: .; cdr3_nt: TGTGCCAGCAGTGCCCTCCCCCAGTTCTCTGGAAACACCATATATTTT; cdr3_aa: CASSALPQFSGNTIYF
clone_size: .; v_call: TRBV5-1; j_call: TRBJ2-3; d_call: .; cdr3_nt: TGCGCCAGCAGCTTGGCGGGGGCTAGGACAGATACGCAGTATTTT; cdr3_aa: CASSLAGARTDTQYF
clone_size: .; v_call: TRBV30; j_call: TRBJ1-1; d_call: TRBD1; cdr3_nt: TGTGCCTGGAGGGCCGCCGGGACAGGGATCGGGTCTGCTGGAGCTTTCTTT; cdr3_aa: CAWRAAGTGIGSAGAFF
clone_size: .; v_call: TRBV6-1; j_call: TRBJ1-4; d_call: .; cdr3_nt: TGTGCCAGCAGTGAATTTCGGCGGTCTAATGAAAAACTGTTTTTT; cdr3_aa: CASSEFRRSNEKLFF
clone_size: few; v_call: TRBV28; j_call: TRBJ1-6; d_call: .; cdr3_nt: TGTGCCAGCAGCTCTAGGGGTTCACCCCTCCACTTT; cdr3_aa: CASSSRGSPLHF
clone_size: .; v_call: TRBV13; j_call: TRBJ2-2; d_call: TRBD1; cdr3_nt: TGTGCCAGCAGCTCCCGGGACAGGGTGTCCGGGGAGCTGTTTTTT; cdr3_aa: CASSSRDRVSGELFF
clone_size: .; v_call: TRBV7-6; j_call: TRBJ1-4; d_call: .; cdr3_nt: TGTGCCAGCAGCTATCCACAGGGCTCAACTAATGAAAAACTGTTTTTT; cdr3_aa: CASSYPQGSTNEKLFF
clone_size: .; v_call: TRBV10-3; j_call: TRBJ1-1; d_call: .; cdr3_nt: TGTGCCATCAGGCAGGGTGTGAACACTGAAGCTTTCTTT; cdr3_aa: CAIRQGVNTEAFF